These T cell receptor beta chains were read from a single sample in a study of cytomegalovirus exposure and HLA in healthy donors. Produced via immunoSEQ multiplex PCR; TCRdb's table is partial and in-frame only. Among 100,000 to 150,000 clones listed, approximately 70% were seen once. The specimen sequenced was PBMCs. These receptors originate from a man between 60 and 75 years old in good health and CMV-seropositive. Both conserved end residues are part of each CDR3. D genes are given only for firm matches. Rows give clone size only sometimes, using once, few, many, or a class for an expanded clone.

D: -
V: TRBV28
length: 13
size: once
J: TRBJ1-5
CDR3: CASAFRGSQPQHF
DNA: TGTGCCAGCGCCTTCAGGGGAAGTCAGCCCCAGCATTTT

D: -
V: TRBV2
length: 13
size: -
J: TRBJ1-5
CDR3: CASSAQSNQPQHF
DNA: TGTGCCAGCAGTGCCCAGAGCAATCAGCCCCAGCATTTT

D: -
V: TRBV6-5
length: 13
size: -
J: TRBJ2-3
CDR3: CASSTLGADTQYF
DNA: TGTGCCAGCAGTACCCTCGGGGCAGATACGCAGTATTTT

D: -
V: TRBV29-1
length: 13
size: -
J: TRBJ1-3
CDR3: CSVGQLSGNTIYF
DNA: TGCAGCGTTGGACAGCTCTCTGGAAACACCATATATTTT

D: -
V: TRBV5-1
length: 15
size: once
J: TRBJ1-1
CDR3: CASSLMGGAEAEAFF
DNA: TGCGCCAGCAGCTTGATGGGGGGGGCGGAGGCTGAAGCTTTCTTT

D: -
V: TRBV29-1
length: 11
size: once
J: TRBJ2-7
CDR3: CSVERSYEQYF
DNA: TGCAGCGTTGAGCGGTCTTACGAGCAGTACTTC

D: -
V: TRBV6-6
length: 14
size: few
J: TRBJ2-7
CDR3: CASSYFAFFDEQYF
DNA: TGTGCCAGCAGTTACTTTGCGTTTTTTGACGAGCAGTACTTC

D: TRBD2
V: TRBV28
length: 14
size: -
J: TRBJ2-7
CDR3: CANSESSGGAVQYF
DNA: TGTGCCAACTCGGAATCTAGCGGGGGGGCCGTGCAGTACTTC

D: -
V: TRBV7-6
length: 13
size: -
J: TRBJ1-1
CDR3: CASSLQVNTEAFF
DNA: TGTGCCAGCAGCTTACAGGTGAACACTGAAGCTTTCTTT

D: TRBD1
V: TRBV7-8
length: 12
size: -
J: TRBJ1-2
CDR3: CASSPRDRGYTF
DNA: TGCGCCAGCAGCCCCCGGGACAGGGGCTACACCTTC

D: -
V: TRBV6-1
length: 14
size: -
J: TRBJ1-5
CDR3: CASSGPRSNQPQHF
DNA: TGTGCCAGCAGTGGTCCCAGAAGCAATCAGCCCCAGCATTTT

D: -
V: TRBV6-5
length: 15
size: few
J: TRBJ2-5
CDR3: CASSAWVGYGETQYF
DNA: TGTGCCAGCAGCGCCTGGGTGGGCTATGGGGAGACCCAGTACTTC

D: -
V: TRBV28
length: 14
size: -
J: TRBJ1-6
CDR3: CASSFPLKASPLHF
DNA: TGTGCCAGCAGTTTCCCATTAAAAGCTTCACCCCTCCACTTT

D: TRBD2
V: TRBV29-1
length: 14
size: -
J: TRBJ2-7
CDR3: CSVEEAGLRGEQYF
DNA: TGCAGCGTTGAAGAAGCGGGGCTCCGGGGAGAGCAGTACTTC

D: -
V: TRBV6-5
length: 14
size: once
J: TRBJ1-6
CDR3: CASSTQGRDSPLHF
DNA: TGTGCCAGCAGTACACAGGGACGGGATTCACCCCTCCACTTT

D: TRBD1
V: TRBV7-3
length: 15
size: -
J: TRBJ1-2
CDR3: CASSFNSGQGDGYTF
DNA: TGTGCCAGCAGCTTCAATAGTGGACAGGGTGATGGCTACACCTTC

D: -
V: TRBV5-1
length: 15
size: -
J: TRBJ2-3
CDR3: CASSLEPSSADTQYF
DNA: TGCGCCAGCAGCTTGGAACCTAGCTCCGCAGATACGCAGTATTTT

D: TRBD1
V: TRBV5-1
length: 13
size: -
J: TRBJ2-4
CDR3: CASSHRQGGIQYF
DNA: TGCGCCAGCAGCCACAGACAGGGCGGCATTCAGTACTTC

D: TRBD1
V: TRBV5-3
length: 15
size: -
J: TRBJ2-3
CDR3: CARRSGTGFSDTQYF
DNA: TGTGCCAGAAGGTCCGGGACAGGGTTCTCAGATACGCAGTATTTT

D: -
V: TRBV28
length: 12
size: -
J: TRBJ1-5
CDR3: CASSLVPQPQHF
DNA: TGTGCCAGCAGTTTAGTCCCGCAGCCCCAGCATTTT

D: -
V: TRBV7-3
length: 17
size: once
J: TRBJ1-1
CDR3: CASSPIPGVNLGEGAFF
DNA: TGTGCCAGCAGCCCCATTCCAGGGGTGAACTTGGGGGAGGGAGCTTTCTTT

D: -
V: TRBV6-5
length: 13
size: -
J: TRBJ2-5
CDR3: CASSYRQTRPQYF
DNA: TGTGCCAGCAGTTACCGGCAGACTAGGCCCCAGTACTTC

D: -
V: TRBV19
length: 13
size: -
J: TRBJ2-2
CDR3: CASSLTRAGELFF
DNA: TGTGCCAGTAGTCTAACTAGGGCCGGGGAGCTGTTTTTT

D: TRBD2
V: TRBV5-1
length: 15
size: -
J: TRBJ2-1
CDR3: CASSFSGGWVNEQFF
DNA: TGCGCCAGCAGCTTTAGCGGGGGGTGGGTCAATGAGCAGTTCTTC

D: -
V: TRBV2
length: 11
size: -
J: TRBJ2-7
CDR3: CASSPYYEQYF
DNA: TGTGCCAGCAGTCCGTACTACGAGCAGTACTTC

D: -
V: TRBV10-2
length: 16
size: -
J: TRBJ1-5
CDR3: CASSESGRSGGQPQHF
DNA: TGCGCCAGCAGTGAGTCGGGGAGGAGTGGAGGTCAGCCCCAGCATTTT

D: -
V: TRBV2
length: 13
size: -
J: TRBJ1-1
CDR3: CASSEQGNTEAFF
DNA: TGTGCCAGCAGTGAACAGGGAAACACTGAAGCTTTCTTT

D: -
V: TRBV6-1
length: 13
size: -
J: TRBJ1-2
CDR3: CASSEKTERGYTF
DNA: TGTGCCAGCAGTGAAAAAACCGAGCGGGGCTACACCTTC

D: -
V: TRBV6-1
length: 13
size: -
J: TRBJ2-3
CDR3: CASSGGEADTQYF
DNA: TGTGCCAGCAGTGGGGGGGAGGCAGATACGCAGTATTTT

D: -
V: TRBV10-3
length: 14
size: -
J: TRBJ1-1
CDR3: CAIGETERGQEAFF
DNA: TGTGCCATCGGAGAGACAGAAAGGGGACAAGAAGCTTTCTTT

D: -
V: TRBV7-2
length: 15
size: -
J: TRBJ1-3
CDR3: CASSPQMGRGNTIYF
DNA: TGTGCCAGCAGCCCACAAATGGGGCGAGGAAACACCATATATTTT

D: -
V: TRBV6-5
length: 15
size: few
J: TRBJ1-5
CDR3: CASSPDIASNQPQHF
DNA: TGTGCCAGCAGCCCGGACATTGCTTCAAATCAGCCCCAGCATTTT

D: -
V: TRBV11-1
length: 12
size: once
J: TRBJ1-4
CDR3: CASSRVGEKLFF
DNA: TGTGCCAGCAGCCGGGTCGGAGAAAAACTGTTTTTT

D: TRBD1
V: TRBV5-1
length: 16
size: -
J: TRBJ2-4
CDR3: CASSLMGQGALDIQYF
DNA: TGCGCCAGCAGTTTGATGGGACAGGGGGCTCTGGACATTCAGTACTTC

D: -
V: TRBV19
length: 14
size: -
J: TRBJ1-2
CDR3: CASSPAPRDYGYTF
DNA: TGTGCCAGTAGTCCTGCTCCCCGAGACTATGGCTACACCTTC

D: TRBD1
V: TRBV7-3
length: 15
size: -
J: TRBJ2-7
CDR3: CASSKQGVTSYEQYF
DNA: TGTGCCAGCAGTAAACAGGGGGTTACCTCCTACGAGCAGTACTTC

D: -
V: TRBV6-6
length: 16
size: -
J: TRBJ2-6
CDR3: CASAGPKTSGANVLTF
DNA: TGTGCCAGTGCAGGGCCAAAGACCTCTGGGGCCAACGTCCTGACTTTC

D: TRBD2
V: TRBV6-1
length: 15
size: -
J: TRBJ2-1
CDR3: CASSEVSGVGSEQFF
DNA: TGTGCCAGCAGTGAAGTTAGCGGGGTCGGTAGTGAGCAGTTCTTC

D: TRBD1
V: TRBV2
length: 15
size: -
J: TRBJ1-6
CDR3: CASRGPGTGHSPLHF
DNA: TGTGCCAGCAGGGGTCCTGGGACAGGGCATTCACCCCTCCACTTT

D: -
V: TRBV30
length: 13
size: -
J: TRBJ1-3
CDR3: CARQEDAGNTIYF
DNA: TGTGCCAGACAGGAAGATGCTGGAAACACCATATATTTT

D: -
V: TRBV11-2
length: 14
size: -
J: TRBJ1-6
CDR3: CASSLDPYNSPLHF
DNA: TGTGCCAGCAGCTTAGATCCGTATAATTCACCCCTCCACTTT

D: TRBD1
V: TRBV7-9
length: 14
size: -
J: TRBJ2-3
CDR3: CASSVDRGADTQYF
DNA: TGTGCCAGCAGCGTAGACAGGGGTGCAGATACGCAGTATTTT

D: TRBD2
V: TRBV5-1
length: 15
size: few
J: TRBJ2-1
CDR3: CASSLGRAGGAEQFF
DNA: TGCGCCAGCAGCTTGGGGCGAGCGGGGGGGGCTGAGCAGTTCTTC

D: -
V: TRBV28
length: 16
size: -
J: TRBJ1-5
CDR3: CASSLWEGKVNQPQHF
DNA: TGTGCCAGCAGTTTATGGGAGGGGAAAGTCAATCAGCCCCAGCATTTT

D: TRBD2
V: TRBV7-9
length: 15
size: -
J: TRBJ2-1
CDR3: CASSHQRGGPNEQFF
DNA: TGTGCCAGCAGCCACCAGCGGGGGGGCCCCAATGAGCAGTTCTTC

D: -
V: TRBV4-1
length: 18
size: once
J: TRBJ2-3
CDR3: CASSQDPSDGTVADTQYF
DNA: TGCGCCAGCAGCCAAGATCCATCTGACGGGACTGTTGCGGATACGCAGTATTTT

D: -
V: TRBV6-5
length: 12
size: -
J: TRBJ2-2
CDR3: CASRSSHGELFF
DNA: TGTGCCAGCAGGTCCTCACACGGGGAGCTGTTTTTT

D: -
V: TRBV4-1
length: 14
size: -
J: TRBJ1-2
CDR3: CASTDRIRLGGYTF
DNA: TGCGCCAGCACCGACCGGATCAGGTTAGGTGGCTACACCTTC

D: -
V: TRBV5-1
length: 13
size: once
J: TRBJ1-4
CDR3: CASSSGPGEKLLF
DNA: TGCGCCAGCAGCTCGGGCCCAGGGGAAAAACTGCTTTTT

D: -
V: TRBV15
length: 15
size: -
J: TRBJ2-1
CDR3: CATSKDLGSYNEQFF
DNA: TGTGCCACCAGCAAGGACTTAGGCTCCTACAATGAGCAGTTCTTC

D: -
V: TRBV6-4
length: 15
size: -
J: TRBJ2-2
CDR3: CASSDSNRNTGELFF
DNA: TGTGCCAGCAGTGACTCGAATAGGAACACCGGGGAGCTGTTTTTT

D: TRBD1
V: TRBV5-4
length: 14
size: -
J: TRBJ1-1
CDR3: CASSLGQEGTEAFF
DNA: TGTGCCAGCAGCCTTGGACAGGAGGGCACTGAAGCTTTCTTT

D: -
V: TRBV2
length: 13
size: few
J: TRBJ1-5
CDR3: CASSEDNSQPQHF
DNA: TGTGCCAGCAGCGAGGACAATAGTCAGCCCCAGCATTTT

D: TRBD1
V: TRBV20-1
length: 11
size: few
J: TRBJ1-2
CDR3: CSARTGRGYTF
DNA: TGCAGTGCGCGGACAGGGAGGGGCTACACCTTC

D: -
V: TRBV7-9
length: 14
size: -
J: TRBJ1-2
CDR3: CASSPSGQFYGYTF
DNA: TGTGCCAGCAGCCCCTCTGGACAGTTCTATGGCTACACCTTC

D: TRBD1
V: TRBV11-3
length: 14
size: -
J: TRBJ1-1
CDR3: CASSLGQGVGVAFF
DNA: TGTGCCAGCAGCCTCGGACAGGGGGTCGGAGTAGCTTTCTTT

D: -
V: TRBV20-1
length: 11
size: -
J: TRBJ2-7
CDR3: CSANPYYEQYF
DNA: TGCAGTGCTAATCCCTATTACGAGCAGTACTTC